This T cell receptor (beta chain) was captured in a study of radiotherapy plus CTLA-4 blockade in lung cancer. Sequenced by immunoSEQ multiplex PCR; TCRdb stores in-frame clones only, minus some. The sample lists over 100,000 clones, 90% occurring once. V gave up 8 bases and J gave up 6 bases, with 20 bases separating them. Germline V gene data show CDR1 as SGHNT and CDR2 as YYREEE (reference sequence). This CDR3 region has 14 residues. The input for sequencing was peripheral blood, taken from a patient treated with radiotherapy plus ipilimumab. The J gene is TRBJ1-1, the V gene TRBV5-4; D possibly corresponds to TRBD1 (5 bases). This clonotype was obtained from a human donor with non-small cell lung cancer that progressed on radiotherapy plus ipilimumab. The CDR3: CASRGTGLSAEAFF. As DNA, the CDR3 is TGTGCCAGTCGCGGGACCGGGCTCTCGGCTGAAGCTTTCTTT.